Listed below are T cell receptor beta chains from one sample, sequenced in a study of shared clonotypes between healthy human individuals. Libraries were prepared by immunoSEQ multiplex PCR; TCRdb keeps only in-frame clonotypes and omits some of them. The sample lists 470,000 or so clones; around four fifths were seen once. The source material was PBMCs. These receptors came from a woman in her 40s in good health. Some clones in this sample may be carry-over from other donors' samples. Each CDR3 is given without its conserved first and last residue.

>TRBJ1-5|TRBV19
ASSTRQGNQPQH
>TRBJ2-2|TRBV7-2
ASSNSRTTGELF
>TRBJ1-5|TRBV6-6
ASTTRRGQPQH
>TRBJ1-4|TRBV6-6
ASSYRDGEKLF
>TRBJ1-4|TRBV25-1
ASSEEEKLF
>TRBJ2-5|TRBV19
ASNWAARGSQETQY
>TRBJ2-1|TRBV7-2
ASSLSVSSYNEQF
>TRBJ2-7|TRBV7-6
ASSLASLYEQY
>TRBJ2-1|TRBV5-4
ASSLESGFGNEQF
>TRBJ2-7|TRBV7-9
ASSLGPRERSYEQY
>TRBJ2-7|TRBV27
ASRPTASYEQY
>TRBJ2-6|TRBV5-1
ASSPGRTGTGANVLT
>TRBJ2-3|TRBV28
ASSPALAGAADTQY
>TRBJ1-5|TRBV6-1
ASSEAGFQPQH
>TRBJ1-1|TRBV28
ASIRRRTTVVEAF
>TRBJ1-5|TRBV6-6
ASSYETAYQPQH
>TRBJ1-2|TRBV15
ATSRDIDRGDYGYT
>TRBJ2-7|TRBV27
ASVGQGGEQY
>.|TRBV5-1
ASSPLERSRGTSGSRWGYEQY
>TRBJ2-1|TRBV18
ASSPPPGTGGYNEQF
>TRBJ1-3|TRBV19
ASSISGLMAGNTIY
>TRBJ1-1|TRBV28
ASSPAFEAF
>TRBJ2-4|TRBV29-1
SAEGGGANIQY
>TRBJ2-4|TRBV9
ASSVNPSGDIQY
>TRBJ2-7|TRBV28
ASSPQGLAGVGEQY
>TRBJ2-7|TRBV28
ASKSRWDQHEQY
>TRBJ2-2|TRBV7-9
ASRGLNTGELF
>TRBJ1-5|TRBV28
ASSFSGGDQPQH
>TRBJ2-7|TRBV15
ATSPGLSSYEQY
>TRBJ1-1|TRBV5-6
ASSFSTQNTEAF
>TRBJ2-1|TRBV9
ASSVGLNINEQF
>TRBJ1-2|TRBV11-2
ASSPNSVRYYGYT
>TRBJ2-7|TRBV7-8
ASSPGRVSYEQY
>TRBJ2-3|TRBV19
ASRVLATGGTQY
>TRBJ1-1|TRBV7-6
ASSKQGGDTEAF
>TRBJ1-2|TRBV2
ASSETKGGYGYT
>TRBJ1-2|TRBV5-8
ASSPFEGGYT
>TRBJ2-2|TRBV29-1
SVQKRTGGELF
>TRBJ1-2|TRBV6-5
ASSASPGERGYT
>.|TRBV30
AWSVGGASYEQY
>TRBJ1-2|TRBV28
ASGGGANYGYT
>TRBJ2-7|TRBV10-3
AISEWGGLEQY
>TRBJ2-1|TRBV19
ASSTGGSEQF
>TRBJ1-2|TRBV19
ASSVPGLTLGGYT
>TRBJ2-5|TRBV18
ASSPLIRLGARETQY
>TRBJ2-7|TRBV4-2
ASSLPPNEQY
>TRBJ2-7|TRBV5-1
ASSIRDSRDEQY
>TRBJ1-1|TRBV19
ASSNGVMNTEAF
>TRBJ2-3|TRBV11-3
ASSSGDTQY
>TRBJ1-2|TRBV4-3
ASSQALDSSNYGYT
>TRBJ2-7|TRBV9
ASSPTRDSPYEQY
>TRBJ2-2|TRBV2
ASRPTGTPTGELF
>TRBJ2-3|TRBV5-1
ASSLDYLPDTQY
>.|TRBV9
ASSVGLAASYEQY
>TRBJ2-7|TRBV29-1
SVEVRQGGPYEQY
>TRBJ2-1|TRBV27
ASSLAGQGMKQF
>TRBJ2-5|TRBV7-6
ASSLGTSGRFQETQY
>TRBJ1-1|TRBV6-5
ASSGGGRTEAF
>TRBJ1-4|TRBV7-2
ASSLVGRSGEKLF